This TCR beta chain was recovered during a study of OX40 agonist ivuxolimab in advanced cancers. Overall study: In this cohort, patients received ivuxolimab, an agonistic anti-OX40 (CD134) antibody. With a range of roughly 20 to 80, age averaged 60 years, and approximately 83% were male. Whole-study results and caveats: In general, CD8+ T cells held more expanded clones than CD4+ did, on average.

With respect to this clone: Its antigen remains unknown.

Trimming removed 4 bases from V and 5 bases from J; junction bases left unmatched: 6. This CDR3 has 16 residues. Per germline, CDR1 MGHRA and CDR2 YSYEKL. TCRdb's copy holds only in-frame clones and misses some; the assay was immunoSEQ multiplex PCR. The sample lists about 36,000 clones; 70% to 80% were seen once. Baseline was the first blood sampling point, followed by cycle 4 day 1 and cycle 7 day 1. The receptor comes from an adult with an advanced solid tumor such as melanoma, head and neck, liver or kidney cancer. The sequencing here drew on CD4+ or CD8+ T cells sorted from blood, taken in a trial of the OX40 agonist ivuxolimab. The rearrangement joins TRBV4-1 to TRBJ2-1; 12 nucleotides align to TRBD2. The CDR3 protein is CASSPTSGGLDNEQFF. For the CDR3, the DNA is TGCGCCAGCAGCCCTACTAGCGGGGGGTTGGACAATGAGCAGTTCTTC.